These 29 T cell receptor beta chains were all obtained from the same sample, sequenced in a study of OX40 agonist ivuxolimab in advanced cancers. Sequencing used immunoSEQ multiplex PCR; TCRdb keeps in-frame clones, though not all of them. This sample carries approximately 82,000 clones, roughly 90% of them seen once, and the ten largest clones take approximately 11%. Sequencing was performed on CD4+ or CD8+ T cells sorted from blood, taken in a trial of the OX40 agonist ivuxolimab. All receptors come from an adult with an advanced solid tumor such as melanoma, head and neck, liver or kidney cancer.

The chain carries TRBV5-5 and TRBJ2-7; 7 nucleotides match TRBD1. The junction had 5 bases not matched to a gene; V was cut back by 0 bases and J by 2 bases. Looked up from germline, CDR1 is SGHKS and CDR2 is YYEKEE (reference sequence). This CDR3 has 15 residues. CDR3 sequence: CASSLDWDRAYEQYF. CDR3 coding DNA: TGTGCCAGCAGCTTGGATTGGGACAGAGCCTACGAGCAGTACTTC.

V gene TRBV7-2 combines with J gene TRBJ2-5; D is uncertain. V gave up 4 bases and J gave up 5 bases, with 8 bases separating them. CDR3 length: 12 amino acids. Germline V gene sequence: CDR1 SGHTA, CDR2 FQGNSA. This CDR3 is CASSSWTETQYF. The CDR3 DNA reads TGTGCCAGCAGCTCCTGGACGGAGACCCAGTACTTC.

This chain connects TRBV5-1 to TRBJ1-1, with D possibly TRBD1 on 5 matching bases. Germline values: CDR1 SGHRS, CDR2 YFSETQ. There are 13 residues in the CDR3. V dropped 7 bases and J dropped 0 bases, with 10 bases sitting between them. CDR3 region: CASRRQMNTEAFF. CDR3 in DNA: TGCGCCAGCCGCCGACAGATGAACACTGAAGCTTTCTTT.

V gene TRBV12-5 combines with J gene TRBJ2-2; 10 bases fit TRBD1. CDR3 length: 15 amino acids. Trimming at V came to 4 bases and at J to 4 bases, leaving 3 bases not matched to a gene. Germline V gene data show CDR1 as LGHNT and CDR2 as FRNRAP. CDR3 region: CASGSGQGGTGELFF. Written as DNA, the CDR3 is TGTGCTAGTGGTTCTGGACAGGGGGGCACCGGGGAGCTGTTTTTT.

The rearrangement joins TRBV5-1 to TRBJ2-6; the D gene is possibly TRBD1 (6 bases). Germline CDR1 reads SGHRS; CDR2 reads YFSETQ. Between the trimmed V and J ends, which lost 8 bases and 4 bases, there was a span of 16 bases. The CDR3 is made up of 15 amino acids. CDR3 nucleotides: TGCGCCAGTGGACAGAGGCCGTTGGGGGCCAACGTCCTGACTTTC. Translated: CASGQRPLGANVLTF.

The count of this clone is one. This rearrangement joins TRBV5-8 to TRBJ2-4; D uncertain. The V gene's germline CDR1 is SGHTS and CDR2 YDEGEE. Trimming cost V 4 bases and J 9 bases, with 8 bases left between them. The CDR3 length is 11 residues. CDR3 region: CASSLSRIQYF. Here the CDR3 DNA reads TGTGCCAGCAGCCTCTCCCGCATTCAGTACTTC.

The rearrangement joins TRBV29-1 to TRBJ1-5; tentative D call: TRBD1 (6 bases). CDR1 is SQVTM and CDR2 is ANQGSEA in the germline V gene. The V gene lost 6 bases and the J gene lost 0 bases, with 12 bases spanning the gap. The CDR3 extends over 14 amino acids. The CDR3 DNA sequence: TGCAGCGTGTGGACAGTCGATAGCAATCAGCCCCAGCATTTT. This codes for CSVWTVDSNQPQHF.

CDR3 region: CASQGGQGTYSGNTIYF. For the CDR3, the DNA is TGTGCCTCCCAGGGGGGACAGGGGACTTACTCTGGAAACACCATATATTTT. This chain uses TRBV10-3 with TRBJ1-3; 10 bases fit TRBD1. The CDR3 is 17 residues long. In germline, CDR1 is ENHRY, CDR2 SYGVKD. J lost 0 bases, V lost 11 bases, and 13 bases had no gene match.

The rearrangement uses TRBV2 and TRBJ1-2; D gene unclear. The CDR3 is made up of 11 amino acids. The germline gives CDR1 SNHLY, CDR2 FYNNEI. V shed 3 bases and J shed 4 bases, with 3 bases lying between them. Written as DNA, the CDR3 is TGTGCCAGCAGTGAGGGCTATGGCTACACCTTC. This translates into CASSEGYGYTF.

The chain recombines TRBV5-4 with TRBJ2-7; D is perhaps TRBD1 (5 bases). Deletions cut 2 bases from V and 3 bases from J, with 6 bases between. The CDR3 consists of 12 residues. Germline V gene data show CDR1 as SGHNT and CDR2 as YYREEE (reference sequence). This CDR3 is CASSFDSYEQYF. The CDR3 DNA sequence: TGTGCCAGCAGCTTCGACAGCTACGAGCAGTACTTC.

This clone was detected only once. The chain joins TRBV11-3 to TRBJ2-3; TRBD2 agrees at 16 bases. The ends lost 9 bases at V and 2 bases at J; junction bases unmatched: 14. Germline V lookup: CDR1 SGHNT, CDR2 YENEEA. This CDR3 comprises 19 residues. CDR3: CARVPHGTSGRGNTDTQYF. CDR3 bases: TGTGCCAGAGTACCACATGGGACTAGCGGGAGGGGGAACACAGATACGCAGTATTTT.

The CDR3 loop is CASRTRFRDRGMNTEAFF. The CDR3 DNA follows: TGTGCCAGCAGGACGAGATTCCGGGACAGGGGGATGAACACTGAAGCTTTCTTT. The rearrangement uses TRBV7-9 and TRBJ1-1; 11 bases map to TRBD1. The CDR3 has 18 residues. V was pared by 6 bases and J by 0 bases, with 12 bases of the junction left unmatched. CDR1 SEHNR and CDR2 FQNEAQ come from the germline V gene (reference sequence).

The chain couples TRBV4-1 to TRBJ1-6, with unresolved D. Trimming pared 1 base from V and 0 bases from J, leaving 7 bases between. Germline V gene sequence: CDR1 MGHRA, CDR2 YSYEKL. The CDR3 extends over 16 amino acids. This chain's CDR3 is CASSQAMSSYNSPLHF. DNA for the CDR3: TGCGCCAGCAGCCAAGCCATGAGCTCCTATAATTCACCCCTCCACTTT.

J is TRBJ1-6 and V is TRBV7-2, with D possibly matching TRBD1 (5 bases). Per the germline V gene, CDR1 is SGHTA and CDR2 is FQGNSA. The CDR3 length is 18 residues. V was trimmed by 1 base and J by 8 bases, leaving 21 bases between them. CDR3 amino acids: CASSLVGSGPSRDSPLHF. For the CDR3, the DNA is TGTGCCAGCAGCTTAGTGGGATCGGGCCCCTCCAGGGATTCACCCCTCCACTTT.

The chain carries TRBV2 and TRBJ2-3; either TRBD1 or TRBD2 may fit D (6 bases each). From germline, CDR1 is SNHLY and CDR2 FYNNEI. The CDR3 spans 14 residues. The V end lost 6 bases, the J end lost 6 bases, and 16 bases lay between the germline ends. The DNA of the CDR3 is TGTGCCAGCAGGGGCCGCGCCGGGGGCGATACGCAGTATTTT. This translates into CASRGRAGGDTQYF.

The gene calls are TRBV27 and TRBJ1-2; 10 bases map to TRBD1. Germline values: CDR1 MNHEY, CDR2 SMNVEV (reference sequence). V lost 6 bases to trimming and J lost 0 bases; unmatched junction nucleotides: 13. The CDR3 loop spans 18 amino acids. CDR3: CASRPVGTGVGANYGYTF. In DNA form, the CDR3 reads TGTGCCAGCAGACCTGTGGGGACAGGGGTAGGAGCTAACTATGGCTACACCTTC.

To note about this clone: The CDR3 does not close with the conserved phenylalanine or tryptophan, likely indicating a read error. It is unclear where the CDR3 begins or ends on the DNA, so no DNA is shown, and the CDR3 is as TCRdb lists it. V usage is TRBV21-1 and J usage is TRBJ2-7; TRBD1 is taken as the D call from the table, unchecked against the DNA. TRBV21-1 constitutes a pseudogene. From its first to its last residue, the CDR3 has 10 amino acids. CDR3 residues: CASSKRSQGS.

This clone is medium-sized. The chain carries TRBV28 and TRBJ1-6; D unresolved. Trimming left V 2 bases short and J 14 bases short, with 13 bases between. Germline CDR1 MDHEN, CDR2 SYDVKM. The CDR3 consists of 13 residues. The CDR3 loop is CASSLHRLPSLHF. The CDR3 bases are TGTGCCAGCAGTTTACACCGCCTACCATCCCTCCACTTT.

This clone has just one count. The J gene is TRBJ1-5, the V gene TRBV28; 9 nucleotides align to TRBD1. The CDR3 is 15 residues long. Germline V gene lookup returns CDR1 MDHEN and CDR2 SYDVKM. The V gene end was trimmed by 6 bases and the J gene end by 0 bases; junction bases not matched to a gene: 3. Here the CDR3 reads CASSADRGSNQPQHF. The CDR3 DNA reads TGTGCCAGCAGCGCGGACAGGGGTAGCAATCAGCCCCAGCATTTT.

About this clone: The junction shows a germline mismatch at one end, possibly a read error. The chain joins TRBV7-7 to TRBJ2-1; D remains ambiguous. In germline, CDR1 is SSHAT, CDR2 FNYEAQ (reference sequence). The CDR3 sequence is 15 residues long. The CDR3 loop reads CASSLRAVGYNEQFF. CDR3 sequence (DNA): TGTGCTAGCAGCTTACGGGCGGTAGGCTACAATGAGCAGTTCTTC. The whole variable domain, remainder taken from reference TRBV7-7 and TRBJ2-1, is GAGVSQSPRYKVTKRGQDVTLRCDPISSHATLYWYQQALGQGPEFLTYFNYEAQPDKSGLPSDRFSAERPEGSISTLTIQRTEQRDSAMYRCASSLRAVGYNEQFFGPGTRLTVL.

The chain joins TRBV14 to TRBJ2-1, with TRBD1 matching over 8 bases. CDR1 is SGHDN and CDR2 is FVKESK in the germline V gene. J gave up 4 bases and V 1 base, and 6 bases lay outside the gene matches. The CDR3 spans 16 residues. In DNA form, the CDR3 reads TGTGCCAGCAGCCAAGGCGGGACAGGAGTTTACAATGAGCAGTTCTTC. Protein product: CASSQGGTGVYNEQFF.

This chain connects TRBV2 to TRBJ2-7; possible D gene TRBD1, 6 bases. V lost 7 bases and J lost 4, with 17 bases in between. This CDR3 has 14 amino acids. CDR1 and CDR2 from the germline V gene are SNHLY and FYNNEI. CDR3 sequence: CASTQPGTSYEQYF. In DNA, the CDR3 is TGTGCCAGCACTCAGCCCGGGACATCTTACGAGCAGTACTTC.

The V gene is TRBV18, the J gene TRBJ1-1; maybe TRBD1 (6 bases). The germline gives CDR1 KGHSH, CDR2 LQKENI. V dropped 6 bases and J dropped 1 base, with 12 bases sitting between them. The CDR3 extends over 14 amino acids. CDR3 nucleotides: TGTGCCAGCTCGATAACGGACAGGAACACTGAAGCTTTCTTT. This sequence encodes CASSITDRNTEAFF.

The gene calls are TRBV5-6 and TRBJ2-3, with 10 positions matching TRBD1. The V gene end was trimmed by 4 bases and the J gene end by 4 bases; junction bases not matched to a gene: 6. The germline V gene encodes CDR1 SGHDT and CDR2 YYEEEE. This CDR3 is 15 amino acids long. The CDR3 DNA is TGTGCCAGCAGCCGGGGACAGGGGAGGGCAGATACGCAGTATTTT. Translation: CASSRGQGRADTQYF.

CDR3 in amino acids: CASKGTSGAYNEQFF. For the CDR3, the DNA is TGTGCCAGTAAGGGGACTAGCGGCGCGTACAATGAGCAGTTCTTC. The V gene is TRBV19, the J gene TRBJ2-1; TRBD2 matches 11 bases. The CDR3 sequence is 15 residues long. The germline CDR1 and CDR2 sequences are LNHDA and SQIVND (reference sequence). After removal of 7 bases from V and 4 bases from J, the junction contained 6 bases not matched to a gene.

The genes are TRBV27 and TRBJ1-1, with TRBD1 as a possible D gene (5 bases). Germline CDR1 reads MNHEY; CDR2 reads SMNVEV (reference sequence). V was clipped by 3 bases and J by 6 bases, with 11 bases between them. CDR3 length: 13 amino acids. The CDR3 DNA sequence: TGTGCCAGCAGTTTCGGCGGGGACGCTGAAGCTTTCTTT. Translation gives CASSFGGDAEAFF.

This clone was seen a handful of times. V is TRBV5-1 and J is TRBJ1-2; D remains ambiguous. The germline gives CDR1 SGHRS, CDR2 YFSETQ. The CDR3 extends over 12 amino acids. Between the trimmed V and J ends, which lost 0 bases and 7 bases, there was a span of 7 bases. The CDR3 loop is CASSLGLGGYTF. CDR3 nucleotides: TGCGCCAGCAGCTTGGGGTTGGGTGGCTACACCTTC.

The gene calls are TRBV7-9 and TRBJ2-5; tentatively, D is TRBD1 (6 bases). Trimming left V 2 bases short and J 4 bases short, with 11 bases between. The germline V gene encodes CDR1 SEHNR and CDR2 FQNEAQ (reference sequence). CDR3 length equals 14 residues. The CDR3 loop is CASSLSSGVETQYF. The DNA of the CDR3 is TGTGCCAGCAGCTTATCCTCAGGGGTAGAGACCCAGTACTTC.

This chain links TRBV7-9 with TRBJ2-1, with 11 bases aligning to TRBD2. The V gene's germline CDR1 is SEHNR and CDR2 FQNEAQ (reference sequence). The CDR3 consists of 13 residues. The V and J ends lost 8 bases and 3 bases, in that order; junction bases with no gene match: 0. The CDR3 DNA follows: TGTGCCAGCGGACTAGCGGGCTACAATGAGCAGTTCTTC. Its protein is CASGLAGYNEQFF.